These 12 T cell receptor beta chains share one sample of origin, sequenced in a study of blood T cell repertoires in COVID-19. TCRdb's copy holds only in-frame clones and misses some; the assay was immunoSEQ multiplex PCR. The table shows about 100,000 clones, with around nine tenths occurring only once. Sequenced sample: peripheral blood. The receptors come from a human donor in a cohort sampled during active COVID-19.

The V gene is TRBV5-1, the J gene TRBJ2-5, with 12 bases identical to TRBD2. Trimming at V came to 3 bases and at J to 5 bases, leaving 5 bases not matched to a gene. This CDR3 is 15 amino acids long. Germline V gives CDR1 SGHRS, CDR2 YFSETQ. The CDR3 coding sequence is TGCGCCAGCAGCTCCGGGACTAGCGGGTCGGAGACCCAGTACTTC. This sequence encodes CASSSGTSGSETQYF.

V usage is TRBV10-3 and J usage is TRBJ2-1, with D possibly being TRBD2 (6 bases). The CDR3 runs 16 residues. The V end was cut by 4 bases, the J end by 4 bases, with 17 bases between. CDR1 is ENHRY and CDR2 is SYGVKD in the germline V gene. CDR3 nucleotide sequence: TGTGCCATCAGTGGGCAGACCGGGACTGCATACAATGAGCAGTTCTTC. Protein sequence: CAISGQTGTAYNEQFF.

The J gene is TRBJ2-4, the V gene TRBV19; 7 bases agree with TRBD1. The germline V gene has CDR1 LNHDA and CDR2 SQIVND (reference sequence). The CDR3 runs 16 residues. Trimming cost V 3 bases and J 3 bases; bases outside gene matches: 8. In DNA, the CDR3 is TGTGCCAGTAGTATTAACAGGGGAGTGAGCAAAAACATTCAGTACTTC. As protein: CASSINRGVSKNIQYF.

Here the CDR3 DNA reads TGTGCCAGCAGCCGGACGGAGTCGGGGGGCTACACCTTC. This sequence encodes CASSRTESGGYTF. The gene calls are TRBV6-5 and TRBJ1-2, with D unresolved. The CDR3 covers 13 residues. Germline CDR1 reads MNHEY; CDR2 reads SVGAGI. V was pared by 6 bases and J by 8 bases, with 16 bases between.

This clone occurred once. The V and J genes are TRBV6-2 or TRBV6-3 and TRBJ1-1, with D unresolved. Germline CDR1 and CDR2: MNHEY and SVGEGT. The CDR3 contains 11 residues. Trimming took 4 bases from V and 6 from J, leaving 6 bases between them. The CDR3 here is CASSLYSEAFF. The CDR3 DNA sequence: TGTGCCAGCAGTTTATACTCTGAAGCTTTCTTT.

The rearrangement joins TRBV11-2 to TRBJ2-2; the D gene is possibly TRBD1 (6 bases). Trimming shortened V by 4 bases and J by 1 base, and 13 bases separated the two germline ends. Germline-derived CDR1 and CDR2 are SGHAT and FQNNGV. CDR3 size: 16 residues. The CDR3 nucleotides are TGTGCCAGCAGCTATACCGGGACATTGAACACCGGGGAGCTGTTTTTT. Its translation is CASSYTGTLNTGELFF.

The V call is TRBV9, the J call TRBJ2-3; TRBD2 agrees at 7 bases. The CDR3 covers 15 residues. Germline lookup yields CDR1 SGDLS and CDR2 YYNGEE. V lost 3 bases, J lost 0 bases, and 4 bases stayed unmatched. For the CDR3, the DNA is TGTGCCAGCAGCGGGAGCGGGATTAGCACAGATACGCAGTATTTT. Translated, it gives CASSGSGISTDTQYF.

The rearrangement joins TRBV19 to TRBJ2-3, with D unclear. Per the germline V gene, CDR1 is LNHDA and CDR2 is SQIVND (reference sequence). This CDR3 contains 10 residues. V lost 7 bases to trimming and J lost 5 bases, with 4 bases between them. The CDR3 DNA reads as TGTGCCAGTAACGGAGATACGCAGTATTTT. Its translation is CASNGDTQYF. Full variable domain (rest looked up from reference TRBV19 and TRBJ2-3): DGGITQSPKYLFRKEGQNVTLSCEQNLNHDAMYWYRQDPGQGLRLIYYSQIVNDFQKGDIAEGYSVSREKKESFPLTVTSAQKNPTAFYLCASNGDTQYFGPGTRLTVL.

This chain joins TRBV10-1 and TRBJ2-1, with 9 bases matching TRBD2. The CDR3 loop spans 17 amino acids. Germline assignment: CDR1 WNHNN and CDR2 SYGVQD (reference sequence). Trimming removed 3 bases from V and 0 bases from J; junction bases left unmatched: 6. CDR3 in DNA: TGCGCCAGCAGTGAAGGTAGCGGGGGCAGCTCCTACAATGAGCAGTTCTTC. It translates to CASSEGSGGSSYNEQFF.

V is TRBV6-5 and J is TRBJ1-5; 8 bases match TRBD1. Germline loops: CDR1 MNHEY, CDR2 SVGAGI. V trimming: 6 bases; J trimming: 2 bases; junction bases outside the gene matches: 6. The CDR3 runs to 15 residues. The CDR3 is CASSSAGGGNQPQHF. CDR3 nucleotides: TGTGCCAGCAGCAGCGCAGGGGGCGGCAATCAGCCCCAGCATTTT.

The V gene is TRBV19, the J gene TRBJ2-1; TRBD2 agrees at 8 bases. The germline V gene encodes CDR1 LNHDA and CDR2 SQIVND (reference sequence). V was pared by 8 bases and J by 2 bases, with 2 bases of the junction left unmatched. The CDR3 consists of 13 residues. In DNA, the CDR3 is TGTGCCAGTGCGGGACTAGCCTACAATGAGCAGTTCTTC. Translation gives CASAGLAYNEQFF.

In this sample, this clone turned up once. The chain links TRBV19 to TRBJ2-3, with unresolved D. The germline V gene has CDR1 LNHDA and CDR2 SQIVND (reference sequence). This CDR3 has 13 amino acids. V was shortened by 1 base and J by 3 bases, with 5 bases between the two germline ends. The CDR3 protein is CASSIVRTDTQYF. The CDR3 DNA reads TGTGCCAGTAGTATAGTACGGACAGATACGCAGTATTTT.